The present entry profiles one T cell receptor (beta chain) with its context. Its antigen is not identified. The sort gate was single viable CD3+CD4+CD8-CD45RO+ cells for memory CD4+ T cells. This specimen belongs to a study of memory CD4+ T cells and cytomegalovirus serostatus. Overall study results and limits: Of 164 reported CMV TCRbeta sequences, roughly 70 were found in memory CD4+ repertoires.

TCRdb's table, derived via immunoSEQ multiplex PCR, lists solely in-frame clones and lacks some. The sample includes about 75,000 clones, about 73% of them seen just once. Sequenced sample: memory CD4+ T cells from blood. The source is an adult in good health and CMV-seropositive.

DNA of the CDR3: TGTGCCACCAGCCGGGAGCGGGTTGAAACCGGGGAGCTGTTTTTT. Translating it yields CATSRERVETGELFF. This chain connects TRBV15 to TRBJ2-2; D is perhaps TRBD2 (6 bases). Trimming cost V 5 bases and J 5 bases, with 15 bases left between them. This CDR3 is 15 amino acids long. Per the germline V gene, CDR1 is LNHNV and CDR2 is YYDKDF (reference sequence).